The 12 T cell receptor beta chains presented below share a single source sample, sequenced in a study of CD8 T cells in Susac syndrome. RNA totalling roughly 0.5 to 1 ug underwent reverse transcription with random hexamers. TCRdb independently ran MiXCR on the immunoSEQ multiplex PCR reads; one entry per CDR3 protein. This table has roughly 130,000 distinct CDR3 sequences, about 94% appearing once. Source material: CD4+ T cells from PBMCs. Every receptor here comes from a human donor with multiple sclerosis.

This chain links TRBV6-1 with TRBJ2-5; D possibly matches TRBD1 or TRBD2 (5 bases each). Trimming shortened V by 6 bases and J by 4 bases, and 12 bases separated the two germline ends. CDR3 size: 13 residues. Germline V gene lookup returns CDR1 MNHNS and CDR2 SASEGT. The CDR3 DNA is TGTGCCAGCAGACGGACCGGGACAGAGACCCAGTACTTC. Translation: CASRRTGTETQYF.

The V call is TRBV7-9, the J call TRBJ1-4; D is unresolved. Germline V CDR1 and CDR2: SEHNR, FQNEAQ (reference sequence). The CDR3 has 14 amino acids. V lost 3 bases to trimming and J lost 8 bases, with 13 bases between them. Written as DNA, the CDR3 is TGTGCCAGCAGCTTCAGAGCGGTGGAGGAAAAACTGTTTTTT. Amino acids: CASSFRAVEEKLFF.

This clonotype was observed once. The chain is built from TRBV12-3 or TRBV12-4 and TRBJ1-2; 8 nucleotides match TRBD1. The length of the CDR3 is 14 residues. Trimming at V came to 4 bases and at J to 7 bases, leaving 8 bases not matched to a gene. CDR3 coding DNA: TGTGCCAGCAGTTCAGACAGGGGACTCTTTGGCTACACCTTC. It codes for CASSSDRGLFGYTF.

This clonotype was recorded once. The V gene is TRBV30, the J gene TRBJ1-2; 8 bases match TRBD1. The V segment lost 0 bases and the J segment 7 bases; nucleotides outside the gene matches: 1. Per the germline V gene, CDR1 is GTSNPN and CDR2 is SVGIG (reference sequence). This CDR3 region has 12 residues. CDR3 DNA: TGTGCCTGGAGTGTGGGGACAGGTGGCTACACCTTC. This sequence encodes CAWSVGTGGYTF. The whole variable domain, remainder taken from reference TRBV30 and TRBJ1-2, is SQTIHQWPATLVQPVGSPLSLECTVEGTSNPNLYWYRQAAGRGLQLLFYSVGIGQISSEVPQNLSASRPQDRQFILSSKKLLLSDSGFYLCAWSVGTGGYTFGSGTRLTVV.

The V gene is TRBV3-1, the J gene TRBJ2-3; D uncertain. CDR3 length equals 15 residues. Per germline, CDR1 LGHDT and CDR2 YNNKEL (reference sequence). V was trimmed by 3 bases and J by 4 bases, leaving 14 bases between them. In DNA form, the CDR3 reads TGTGCCAGCAGCCACGTTGTTAGCAGTTCAGATACGCAGTATTTT. Translated: CASSHVVSSSDTQYF.

V is TRBV30 and J is TRBJ2-2; D is uncertain. V lost 3 bases and J 5 bases, leaving 7 bases between the germline ends. The CDR3 spans 12 residues. Per germline, CDR1 GTSNPN and CDR2 SVGIG (reference sequence). CDR3 loop: CAWRLLTGELFF. The DNA for the CDR3 is TGTGCCTGGAGACTTTTAACCGGGGAGCTGTTTTTT.

The rearrangement uses TRBV12-3 or TRBV12-4 and TRBJ2-7, with 8 bases identical to TRBD2. J lost 4 bases, V lost 2 bases, and 4 bases had no gene match. This CDR3 spans 14 amino acids. The CDR3 region is CASSLSSGSYEQYF. The CDR3 bases are TGTGCCAGCAGTTTATCCAGCGGGAGTTACGAGCAGTACTTC.

The chain employs TRBV29-1 and TRBJ2-3, with 8 nucleotides matching TRBD2. With 3 bases clipped from V and 5 bases from J, the junction kept 7 bases outside the gene matches. Germline assignment: CDR1 SQVTM and CDR2 ANQGSEA. The CDR3 is 14 amino acids. The DNA for the CDR3 is TGCAGCGTTGACTGGCGGGGGGCAGGAGATACGCAGTATTTT. Its translation is CSVDWRGAGDTQYF.

In its sample, this clonotype was seen once. This sequence joins TRBV6-5 and TRBJ2-3; maybe TRBD1 (6 bases). This CDR3 spans 15 amino acids. Trimming stripped 6 bases from V and 6 bases from J, with 19 bases between. CDR1 is MNHEY, CDR2 SVGAGI, per germline. The DNA of the CDR3 is TGTGCCAGCAGAGGCGGCAGGGGCCATGGGGATACGCAGTATTTT. Amino acid sequence: CASRGGRGHGDTQYF.

CDR3 loop: CAWRGAGTGLSEQYF. The CDR3 coding sequence is TGTGCCTGGAGGGGGGCCGGGACAGGGCTTAGCGAGCAGTACTTC. The chain carries TRBV30 and TRBJ2-7, with TRBD1 matching over 9 bases. Germline V lookup: CDR1 GTSNPN, CDR2 SVGIG (reference sequence). V shed 3 bases, J shed 6 bases, and the junction held 12 bases outside the gene matches. The CDR3 totals 15 residues.

The gene calls are TRBV30 and TRBJ2-7, with D possibly matching TRBD1 (5 bases). The V end was cut by 8 bases, the J end by 5 bases, with 13 bases between. Germline CDR1 reads GTSNPN; CDR2 reads SVGIG (reference sequence). The CDR3 length is 11 residues. This CDR3 is CAGGRAHEQYF. CDR3 nucleotides: TGTGCCGGCGGCAGGGCCCACGAGCAGTACTTC. Full variable domain (remainder filled in from reference TRBV30 and TRBJ2-7): SQTIHQWPATLVQPVGSPLSLECTVEGTSNPNLYWYRQAAGRGLQLLFYSVGIGQISSEVPQNLSASRPQDRQFILSSKKLLLSDSGFYLCAGGRAHEQYFGPGTRLTVT.

This sequence joins TRBV20-1 and TRBJ2-4; D gene ambiguous. This CDR3 contains 10 residues. Trimming took 6 bases from V and 7 from J, leaving 7 bases between them. Germline V lookup: CDR1 DFQATT, CDR2 SNEGSKA (reference sequence). The CDR3 here is CSAQFNIQYF. CDR3 DNA sequence: TGCAGTGCCCAATTCAACATTCAGTACTTC.